This T cell receptor beta chain was sequenced in a study of T-cell memory formation after mild COVID-19. Study-level results: Prior to infection, memory already included some responding clones, suggesting cross-reactive memory joined. Confirmation of SARS-CoV-2 specificity was lacking for second-wave clones peaking day 37. Clones shrinking from day 15 to 85 showed even CD4/CD8 mixes; later expanders tilted CD4+.

Only a few counts were recorded for this clonotype. What it recognizes is unknown. TCRdb redid the calling of the 5' RACE reads with MiXCR, one entry per CDR3 protein. This table has around 390,000 distinct CDR3 sequences, 16% appearing once. Germline V gives CDR1 SEHNR, CDR2 FQNEAQ (reference sequence). V gave up 5 bases and J gave up 0 bases; unmatched junction bases: 6. The CDR3 runs 16 residues. The chain couples TRBV7-9 to TRBJ1-3, with 8 positions matching TRBD1. The source is a man aged 18-30 years who had mild COVID-19 (a few samples of this study predate the infection). Cell type and time point are not known. The source material was PBMCs or a T cell subset sorted from them (not recorded which). The CDR3: CASSPTGALSGNTIYF. The CDR3 DNA sequence: TGTGCCAGCAGCCCGACAGGGGCCCTCTCTGGAAACACCATATATTTT.